Shown below are 10 T cell receptor beta chains from a single sample sequenced in a study of T cell changes during pregnancy in multiple sclerosis. Sequenced by immunoSEQ multiplex PCR; TCRdb stores in-frame clones only, minus some. The table lists about 41,000 clones, 90% to 95% of them singletons. Source: CD8+ T cells from peripheral blood mononuclear cells, taken in the third trimester of pregnancy. Every receptor here comes from a female donor with multiple sclerosis, enrolled in a pregnancy study.

This clone appeared a single time. The chain's CDR3 is CASSRAEPQHF. CDR3 nucleotides: TGTGCCAGCAGCCGAGCTGAGCCCCAGCATTTT. This chain uses TRBV6-6 with TRBJ1-5; D is unclear. The CDR3 sequence is 11 residues long. Trimming shortened V by 6 bases and J by 8 bases, and 8 bases separated the two germline ends. Per germline, CDR1 MNHNY and CDR2 SVGAGI (reference sequence).

V is TRBV7-9 and J is TRBJ2-7, with D possibly matching TRBD2 (5 bases). The CDR3 is 14 residues long. The germline V gene encodes CDR1 SEHNR and CDR2 FQNEAQ (reference sequence). Trimming pared 5 bases from V and 2 bases from J, leaving 13 bases between. Here the CDR3 reads CASSTLDGTYEQYF. In DNA form, the CDR3 reads TGTGCCAGCAGCACTCTCGACGGGACCTACGAGCAGTACTTC.

V is TRBV9 and J is TRBJ2-7; D may be TRBD1 (6 bases). This CDR3 is built from 14 residues. V lost 0 bases to trimming and J lost 3 bases, with 10 bases between them. The V gene's germline CDR1 is SGDLS and CDR2 YYNGEE. The CDR3 sequence is CASSVGDMDYEQYF. CDR3 in DNA: TGTGCCAGCAGCGTAGGGGACATGGACTACGAGCAGTACTTC.

V and J are TRBV28 and TRBJ2-5; 9 nucleotides match TRBD2. The germline V gene has CDR1 MDHEN and CDR2 SYDVKM. The CDR3 has 15 amino acids. Trimming cost V 4 bases and J 5 bases; bases outside gene matches: 8. CDR3 sequence (DNA): TGTGCCAGCAGTTCATCTAGCGGGACGGGGGAGACCCAGTACTTC. Translation gives CASSSSSGTGETQYF.

The chain has TRBV7-9 and TRBJ1-1; TRBD1 matches at 7 bases. Germline CDR1 reads SEHNR; CDR2 reads FQNEAQ (reference sequence). The ends lost 5 bases at V and 5 bases at J; junction bases unmatched: 8. The CDR3 has 14 residues. CDR3 amino acids: CASSLDRFGTEAFF. The CDR3 DNA sequence: TGTGCCAGCAGCCTGGACAGGTTTGGGACTGAAGCTTTCTTT. Supplemented by reference TRBV7-9 and TRBJ1-1, the full variable domain reads DTGVSQNPRHKITKRGQNVTFRCDPISEHNRLYWYRQTLGQGPEFLTYFQNEAQLEKSRLLSDRFSAERPKGSFSTLEIQRTEQGDSAMYLCASSLDRFGTEAFFGQGTRLTVV.

The chain is built from TRBV4-1 and TRBJ1-1; D is unresolved. The germline CDR1 and CDR2 sequences are MGHRA and YSYEKL. The CDR3 runs 14 residues. V was clipped by 4 bases and J by 0 bases, with 9 bases between them. DNA for the CDR3: TGCGCCAGCAGCCCCCCCGGGGTGAACACTGAAGCTTTCTTT. Translation gives CASSPPGVNTEAFF.

J is TRBJ2-6 and V is TRBV13, with 9 bases lining up with TRBD1. With V trimmed by 5 bases and J by 0 bases, 5 bases remained unmatched. The CDR3 length is 17 residues. Germline values: CDR1 PRHDT, CDR2 FYEKMQ (reference sequence). CDR3 in amino acids: CASSHMTGGSGANVLTF. CDR3 nucleotide sequence: TGTGCCAGCAGCCATATGACAGGGGGCTCTGGGGCCAACGTCCTGACTTTC. Full variable domain (rest looked up from reference TRBV13 and TRBJ2-6): AAGVIQSPRHLIKEKRETATLKCYPIPRHDTVYWYQQGPGQDPQFLISFYEKMQSDKGSIPDRFSAQQFSDYHSELNMSSLELGDSALYFCASSHMTGGSGANVLTFGAGSRLTVL.

The chain employs TRBV10-3 and TRBJ2-3; TRBD2 agrees at 7 bases. V trimming: 11 bases; J trimming: 6 bases; junction bases outside the gene matches: 14. The CDR3 is 14 amino acids. CDR1 and CDR2 from the germline V gene are ENHRY and SYGVKD. CDR3 protein: CALETSLLLDTQYF. CDR3 DNA: TGTGCCCTGGAGACTAGCCTCCTCCTGGATACGCAGTATTTT.

The chain is built from TRBV4-1 and TRBJ2-1; 11 bases fit TRBD2. Germline V gene lookup returns CDR1 MGHRA and CDR2 YSYEKL. Trimming took 1 base from V and 7 from J; bases not matched to a gene: 9. The CDR3 totals 17 residues. The CDR3 nucleotides read TGCGCCAGCAGCCAAGGGCTAGCGGGAGGCCTTGGGAATGAGCAGTTCTTC. Protein product: CASSQGLAGGLGNEQFF.

This clone is a singleton in its sample. The rearrangement links TRBV6-5 to TRBJ1-1, with a possible D match to TRBD1 (5 bases). Trimming took off 4 bases at V and 4 bases at J, with 13 bases between the two ends. This CDR3 has 14 residues. CDR1 is MNHEY and CDR2 is SVGAGI in the germline V gene. In nucleotides, the CDR3 is TGTGCCAGCAGTTTGTCGGGACTCCTCACTGAAGCTTTCTTT. As protein: CASSLSGLLTEAFF.